This T cell receptor (beta chain) was identified during a study of shared clonotypes between healthy human individuals. Some clones are missing from TCRdb's copy, which holds only in-frame ones; the method was immunoSEQ multiplex PCR. Altogether about half a million clones are present, about 85% being singletons, with the ten largest covering roughly 13%. The CDR3 totals 15 residues. The V gene's germline CDR1 is MDHEN and CDR2 SYDVKM. The V gene lost 3 bases and the J gene lost 7 bases, with 18 bases spanning the gap. The source material was PBMCs. This chain uses TRBV28 with TRBJ1-2, with D perhaps matching TRBD1 (6 bases). The sequence came from a woman aged 40 to 50 in good health. Some clones in this sample may be carry-over from other donors' samples. The CDR3 is CASSFGGAGRVGYTF. In DNA, the CDR3 is TGTGCCAGCAGTTTTGGGGGGGCAGGGCGTGTTGGCTACACCTTC.